These T cell receptor beta chains were read from a single sample in a study of human T cells and chemical hapten exposure. TCRdb recomputed calls from the RACE reads with MiXCR, one row per CDR3 protein. The sample includes tens of thousands of distinct CDR3 sequences, approximately 7.6% seen only once; the top ten take over 1%. Sequences were derived from whole blood, sampled in connection with sensitization to the hapten diphenylcyclopropenone (DPC). These receptors were obtained from a woman in her forties or fifties with alopecia areata. Some clones in this sample may be carry-over from other donors' samples. Each CDR3 is given with its conserved first and last residue. D genes are given only for firm matches. Clone size is stated in some rows and not others, as once, few, many or a class when expanded.

j_gene,abundance,d_gene,v_gene,CDR3aa,CDR3nt
TRBJ1-5,many,NA,TRBV20-1,CSARLDSSNQPQHF,TGCAGTGCTAGACTTGACAGTAGCAATCAGCCCCAGCATTTT
TRBJ1-1,many,NA,TRBV6-5,CASRSGGSLNEAFF,TGTGCCAGCAGGAGTGGAGGGTCATTAAATGAAGCTTTCTTT
TRBJ2-7,NA,TRBD2,TRBV11-2,CASSLAFTSGRAPEQYF,TGTGCCAGCAGCTTAGCCTTTACTAGCGGGAGGGCCCCCGAGCAGTACTTC
TRBJ2-1,few,NA,TRBV29-1,CSVVKNPSGNEQFF,TGCAGCGTTGTCAAAAACCCGTCAGGCAATGAGCAGTTCTTC
TRBJ2-1,few,NA,TRBV29-1,CSVDSSRYNEQFF,TGCAGCGTTGATAGCTCCCGATACAATGAGCAGTTCTTC
TRBJ2-7,many,TRBD1,TRBV5-4,CASSFDRVPYEQYF,TGTGCCAGCAGCTTTGACAGGGTACCCTACGAGCAGTACTTC
TRBJ2-2,many,NA,TRBV9,CASSLGPSNTGELFF,TGTGCCAGCAGCTTGGGACCGTCGAACACCGGGGAGCTGTTTTTT
TRBJ2-3,many,TRBD2,TRBV19,CATATAGGIWDTQYF,TGTGCCACTGCGACGGCGGGAGGCATTTGGGATACGCAGTATTTT
TRBJ1-1,NA,TRBD1,TRBV29-1,CSGWGQGLNTEAFF,TGCAGCGGATGGGGACAGGGACTGAACACTGAAGCTTTCTTT
TRBJ2-1,many,NA,TRBV5-6,CASSLLAEQFF,TGTGCCAGCAGCTTGCTAGCTGAGCAGTTCTTC
TRBJ2-7,many,NA,TRBV7-6,CASSPSLGSSYEQYF,TGTGCCAGCAGTCCCTCCTTAGGGAGCTCCTACGAGCAGTACTTC
TRBJ2-2,NA,NA,TRBV28,CASSSLTGIGGELFF,TGTGCCAGCAGTTCCCTCACAGGGATAGGCGGGGAGCTGTTTTTT
TRBJ1-5,many,TRBD1,TRBV24-1,CATSDRTGGDWPQHF,TGTGCCACCAGTGACCGGACAGGGGGCGACTGGCCCCAGCATTTT
TRBJ2-7,few,NA,TRBV24-1,CATSDSANLGYEQYF,TGTGCCACCAGTGACTCCGCGAACCTAGGATACGAGCAGTACTTC
TRBJ2-7,few,NA,TRBV5-5,CASSLGSGSYEQYF,TGTGCCAGCAGCTTGGGGAGCGGCTCCTACGAGCAGTACTTC
TRBJ2-1,many,TRBD2,TRBV11-2,CASSLVGLAGRDEQFF,TGTGCCAGCAGCTTAGTCGGACTAGCGGGAAGGGATGAGCAGTTCTTC
TRBJ2-3,many,NA,TRBV11-2,CASTTSSTDTQYF,TGTGCCAGCACCACAAGTAGCACAGATACGCAGTATTTT
TRBJ2-1,many,NA,TRBV6-2/TRBV6-3,CASRTFSYNEQFF,TGTGCCAGCAGAACATTCTCCTACAATGAGCAGTTCTTC
TRBJ1-5,NA,NA,TRBV28,CVSSLSPSNQPQHF,TGTGTCAGCAGTTTATCCCCCTCGAATCAGCCCCAGCATTTT
TRBJ1-1,many,TRBD1,TRBV19,CASNLGTGKNTEAFF,TGTGCCAGTAATTTAGGGACAGGGAAAAACACTGAAGCTTTCTTT
TRBJ2-2,NA,NA,TRBV5-1,CASSLRDKNTGELFF,TGCGCCAGCAGCCTACGGGACAAGAACACCGGGGAGCTGTTTTTT
TRBJ2-3,many,TRBD2,TRBV20-1,CSARKAGGPHTQYF,TGCAGTGCTAGGAAAGCGGGAGGGCCACATACGCAGTATTTT
TRBJ1-6,NA,NA,TRBV2,CATSEEKYSPLHF,TGTGCCACCTCGGAGGAGAAGTATTCACCCCTCCACTTT
TRBJ1-6,few,TRBD1,TRBV4-1,CASSQAGGGSPLHF,TGCGCCAGCAGCCAAGCAGGGGGCGGTTCACCCCTCCACTTT
TRBJ1-1,NA,NA,TRBV29-1,CSVETVLNTEAFF,TGCAGCGTCGAGACAGTTTTGAACACTGAAGCTTTCTTT
TRBJ1-2,NA,TRBD1,TRBV6-5,CASSSPTGRHDGYTF,TGTGCCAGCAGTTCACCGACAGGGAGGCACGATGGCTACACCTTC
TRBJ2-2,NA,NA,TRBV9,CASSASGELFF,TGTGCCAGCAGCGCGAGTGGGGAGCTGTTTTTT
TRBJ2-7,NA,NA,TRBV18,CASSPEGPFNEQYF,TGTGCCAGCTCACCAGAAGGACCGTTCAACGAGCAGTACTTC
TRBJ1-2,few,NA,TRBV28,CASSGNVLDGYTF,TGTGCCAGCAGTGGAAATGTTTTAGATGGCTACACCTTC
TRBJ2-4,NA,NA,TRBV28,CASRSGNIQYF,TGTGCCAGCAGAAGTGGAAACATTCAGTACTTC
TRBJ2-7,many,NA,TRBV12-3/TRBV12-4,CASRPLSGQQYF,TGTGCCAGCAGGCCTCTTTCGGGCCAGCAGTACTTC
TRBJ1-6,NA,NA,TRBV20-1,CSARDPGNSPLHF,TGCAGTGCTAGAGATCCGGGGAATTCACCCCTCCACTTT
TRBJ1-2,many,NA,TRBV29-1,CSVEDGYTF,TGCAGCGTTGAAGATGGCTACACCTTC
TRBJ1-1,NA,NA,TRBV29-1,CSVGWKNTEAFF,TGCAGCGTTGGCTGGAAAAACACTGAAGCTTTCTTT
TRBJ1-5,many,TRBD1,TRBV9,CASSATGGNQPQHF,TGTGCCAGCAGCGCAACAGGGGGCAATCAGCCCCAGCATTTT
TRBJ2-1,many,TRBD1,TRBV11-2,CASSQGDEQFF,TGTGCCAGCAGCCAGGGGGATGAGCAGTTCTTC
TRBJ1-1,many,NA,TRBV7-2,CASRAPTGSNTEAFF,TGTGCCAGCAGGGCCCCGACAGGTTCGAACACTGAAGCTTTCTTT
TRBJ1-5,many,NA,TRBV2,CASRVGGHGNQPQHF,TGTGCCAGCCGGGTTGGAGGTCATGGCAATCAGCCCCAGCATTTT
TRBJ2-4,NA,NA,TRBV29-1,CSVDKGNIQYF,TGCAGCGTTGATAAGGGAAACATTCAGTACTTC
TRBJ2-7,many,TRBD1,TRBV27,CASSSGQVSSYEQYF,TGTGCCAGCAGTTCCGGACAGGTTAGCTCCTACGAGCAGTACTTC
TRBJ1-2,many,NA,TRBV7-8,CASSHGPLADGYTF,TGTGCCAGCAGCCATGGGCCCCTGGCAGATGGCTACACCTTC
TRBJ2-7,NA,NA,TRBV5-1,CASSLGLAWEQYF,TGCGCCAGCAGCTTGGGGTTAGCTTGGGAGCAGTACTTC
TRBJ2-7,NA,TRBD2,TRBV4-1,CASSPGLAGGYEQYF,TGCGCCAGCAGCCCCGGACTAGCGGGAGGGTACGAGCAGTACTTC
TRBJ1-4,many,TRBD1,TRBV7-6,CASSAPGGVNEKLFF,TGTGCCAGCAGCGCCCCAGGGGGGGTGAATGAAAAACTGTTTTTT
TRBJ2-7,NA,TRBD2,TRBV19,CASSIWTRPAEQYF,TGTGCCAGTAGTATTTGGACTAGGCCCGCGGAGCAGTACTTC
TRBJ2-3,few,NA,TRBV29-1,CSVDPTGDTQYF,TGCAGCGTGGATCCCACGGGAGATACGCAGTATTTT
TRBJ2-7,many,TRBD1,TRBV5-5,CASSPGTGGRIEQYF,TGTGCCAGCAGCCCTGGGACAGGGGGCAGAATCGAGCAGTACTTC
TRBJ2-5,few,NA,TRBV5-8,CASSFGQGIETQYF,TGTGCCAGCAGCTTCGGGCAGGGTATAGAGACCCAGTACTTC
TRBJ2-5,many,TRBD2,TRBV2,CASSGWGRGSGTQETQYF,TGTGCCAGCAGTGGATGGGGCCGCGGTAGCGGGACCCAAGAGACCCAGTACTTC
TRBJ2-1,many,TRBD2,TRBV10-3,CAISLSGRAENEQFF,TGTGCCATCAGCCTGAGCGGGAGGGCCGAAAATGAGCAGTTCTTC
TRBJ1-6,many,NA,TRBV5-1,CASSPEGISPLHF,TGCGCCAGCAGCCCAGAGGGGATCTCACCCCTCCACTTT
TRBJ2-1,many,TRBD2,TRBV18,CASSPASGNEQFF,TGTGCCAGCTCACCGGCTAGCGGCAATGAGCAGTTCTTC
TRBJ2-2,many,NA,TRBV3-1,CASTPPGVDTGELFF,TGTGCCAGCACCCCGCCGGGAGTGGACACCGGGGAGCTGTTTTTT
TRBJ1-6,medium-sized,NA,TRBV9,CASSVAGTSTPLHF,TGTGCCAGCAGCGTAGCTGGGACCTCCACACCCCTCCACTTT
TRBJ2-6,many,NA,TRBV18,CASSPPSGANVLTF,TGTGCCAGCTCACCACCCTCGGGGGCCAACGTCCTGACTTTC